This TCR beta chain was documented in a study of T-cell reconstitution after alpha-beta-depleted transplantation in children. Study-wide findings and caveats: T-cell counts and diversity were attributed mostly to newly produced T cells one year after transplant.

About this clonotype: Antigen: not known.

As it was prepared, the TCRbeta library received unique molecular identifiers. TCRdb re-called the PCR reads with MiXCR, one entry per CDR3 protein. Of hundreds of thousands of distinct CDR3 sequences in the sample, 15% to 20% were seen once. Germline V CDR1 and CDR2: LGHNA, YSLEER. Trimming took 2 bases from V and 15 from J, leaving 25 bases between them. The CDR3 spans 16 residues. The chain uses TRBV4-3 and TRBJ1-4; D might be TRBD1 (5 bases). This sequence originates from a boy under three years old who had a stem cell transplant for Wiskott-Aldrich syndrome, so the T cells may come from the graft donor. The sample in question was PBMCs, mostly from graft donor cells, obtained 360 days after TCRalphabeta/CD19-depleted stem cell transplant. For the CDR3, the DNA is TGCGCCAGCAGCCAACTTCAAAGGGGAAGAGGAGGGACGTTGTTTTTT. Its translation is CASSQLQRGRGGTLFF.